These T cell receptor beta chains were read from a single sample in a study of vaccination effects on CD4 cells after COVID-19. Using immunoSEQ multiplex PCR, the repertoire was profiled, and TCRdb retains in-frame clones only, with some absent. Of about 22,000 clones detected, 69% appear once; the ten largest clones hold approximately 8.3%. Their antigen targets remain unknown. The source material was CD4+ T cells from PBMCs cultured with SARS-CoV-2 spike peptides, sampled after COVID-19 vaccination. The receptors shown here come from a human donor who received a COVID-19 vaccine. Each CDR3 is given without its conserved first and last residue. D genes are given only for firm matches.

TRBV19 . ASRLWGGRDSPLH
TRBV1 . TSSLPGLAPTQEQY
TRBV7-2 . ASSLGWSPLH
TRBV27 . ASSFRAVLSYNEQF
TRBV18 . ASSPESVETQY
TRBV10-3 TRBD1 ATEGTGLLGYT
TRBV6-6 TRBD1 ASSRSQGAFRQPQH
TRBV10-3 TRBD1 AISANTGVRAQY
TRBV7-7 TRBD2 ASSLGLAGVETQY
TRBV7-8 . ASSLSWFRGTDTQY
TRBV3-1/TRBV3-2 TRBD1 ASSQEGQINNSPLH
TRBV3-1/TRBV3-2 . ASSQGQGILNYGYT
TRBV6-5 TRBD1 ASSNLKGAQEKLF
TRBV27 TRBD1 ASSSAYLRDRSYNEQF
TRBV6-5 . ACRIVGYGYT
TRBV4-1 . ASSQGRGETQY
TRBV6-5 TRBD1 ASREDRGGSDTQY
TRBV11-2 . ASSFTDGEKLF
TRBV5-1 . ASSLVGATDTQY
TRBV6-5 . ASSPDWGVSTEAF
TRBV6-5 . ASTSPADSAYEQY
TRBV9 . ASSPGYETEAF
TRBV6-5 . ASRRAGDFDEQY
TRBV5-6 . ASSLRDEQY
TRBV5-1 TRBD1 ASSPGTGGIPEQY
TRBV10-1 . ASPHKTGSNQPQH
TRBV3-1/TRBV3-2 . ASSQDAGMGEKLF
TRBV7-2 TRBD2 ASSLAWAGALAPEQY
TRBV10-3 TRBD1 AISESFSGTGVKETQY
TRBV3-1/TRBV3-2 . ASSQDRVLARAQY
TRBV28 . ASSPTGRSGYT
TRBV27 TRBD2 ASSLSPRLAGAITDTQY
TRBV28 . ASHPSENTEAF
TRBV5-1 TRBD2 ASSLYAGETYEQY
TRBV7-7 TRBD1 ASSLARTGGLAGELF
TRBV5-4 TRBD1 ASSLRGGSDRANTEAF
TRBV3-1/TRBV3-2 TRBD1 ASSERGWTGISYGYT
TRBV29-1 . SVRTPSADGYT
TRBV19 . ASSPPGRMNTEAF
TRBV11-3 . ASSLASEIEQF
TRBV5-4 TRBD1 ASSIGQGGTEAF
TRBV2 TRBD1 ASNTGQGIDEQY
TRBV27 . ASSLAGAGQPQH
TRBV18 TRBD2 ASSPQSGDNEQF
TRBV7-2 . ASSRETVSGYT
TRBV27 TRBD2 ASSFGSGSFYEQY
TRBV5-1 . ASSLGGVDRGQTQY
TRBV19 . ASRARSSYNEQF
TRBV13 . ASSPGEWHSLQETQY
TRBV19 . ASSPTAGNTIY
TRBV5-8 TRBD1 ASSPGRGTGGETQY